The 30 T cell receptor beta chains listed next were all sequenced from one sample in a study of T cell changes during pregnancy in multiple sclerosis. Sequenced by immunoSEQ multiplex PCR; TCRdb stores in-frame clones only, minus some. The sample has 20,000 to 25,000 clones, 70% to 90% seen once. Sequences were derived from CD8+ T cells from peripheral blood mononuclear cells, sampled in the second trimester of pregnancy. The receptors derive from a female donor in good health, enrolled as a control in a pregnancy study.

The chain recombines TRBV9 with TRBJ2-1; a weak D match, TRBD2 (5 bases). The CDR3 spans 13 residues. The V gene lost 2 bases and the J gene lost 9 bases, with 12 bases spanning the gap. The germline V gene encodes CDR1 SGDLS and CDR2 YYNGEE. The CDR3 DNA reads TGTGCCAGCAGCGTTGGGGAGCTCAGTGAGCAGTTCTTC. Its protein product is CASSVGELSEQFF.

The V call is TRBV7-2, the J call TRBJ2-1; 8 bases match TRBD2. The germline V gene has CDR1 SGHTA and CDR2 FQGNSA. The CDR3 extends over 15 amino acids. V dropped 5 bases and J dropped 3; count of bases not matched to a gene: 6. The CDR3 sequence is CASSRPSGGYNEQFF. For the CDR3, the DNA is TGTGCCAGCAGCCGCCCCAGCGGGGGCTACAATGAGCAGTTCTTC.

This clone was found once. V and J are TRBV9 and TRBJ2-5; D possibly corresponds to TRBD2 (7 bases). Germline loops: CDR1 SGDLS, CDR2 YYNGEE. The CDR3 has 17 amino acids. Trimming removed 3 bases from V and 1 base from J, with 19 bases in between. In nucleotides, the CDR3 is TGTGCCAGCAGCGAGGGGGGGACGACGATCGCCCAAGAGACCCAGTACTTC. Protein product: CASSEGGTTIAQETQYF.

This rearrangement joins TRBV27 to TRBJ2-7, with 9 bases matching TRBD2. This CDR3 has 17 residues. The V and J ends lost 4 bases and 0 bases, in that order; junction bases with no gene match: 10. The germline V gene encodes CDR1 MNHEY and CDR2 SMNVEV (reference sequence). DNA of the CDR3: TGTGCCAGCAGTTCCCGACTAGCGGAGACCGTCTCCTACGAGCAGTACTTC. Its translation is CASSSRLAETVSYEQYF.

The J gene is TRBJ1-4, the V gene TRBV7-9; D uncertain. The CDR3 is 13 amino acids. The V end lost 2 bases, the J end lost 6 bases, and 7 bases lay between the germline ends. The germline gives CDR1 SEHNR, CDR2 FQNEAQ (reference sequence). The CDR3 spells CASSLRTDEKLFF. The CDR3 coding sequence is TGTGCCAGCAGCTTACGAACAGATGAAAAACTGTTTTTT.

V is TRBV5-1 and J is TRBJ2-3; possibly TRBD1 for D (6 bases). The CDR3 length is 14 residues. V lost 4 bases, J lost 3 bases, and 12 bases lay in between. CDR1 and CDR2 from the germline V gene are SGHRS and YFSETQ. In DNA, the CDR3 is TGCGCCAGCAGCCCGGACAGTTTAACAGATACGCAGTATTTT. Its translation: CASSPDSLTDTQYF.

The DNA of the CDR3 is TGTGCCAGCAGCCCCGGGGGTCAGTTTGGCACAGATACGCAGTATTTT. This encodes CASSPGGQFGTDTQYF. The rearrangement uses TRBV9 and TRBJ2-3; tentatively, D is TRBD2 (6 bases). The V end lost 4 bases, the J end lost 1 base, and 16 bases lay between the germline ends. Germline V gene lookup returns CDR1 SGDLS and CDR2 YYNGEE. This CDR3 comprises 16 residues.

The chain joins TRBV20-1 to TRBJ1-1; the D is unclear. The CDR3 consists of 11 residues. Trimming took 5 bases from V and 2 from J, leaving 6 bases between them. The germline gives CDR1 DFQATT, CDR2 SNEGSKA (reference sequence). This CDR3 is CSAFLNTEAFF. The DNA of the CDR3 is TGCAGTGCTTTCCTCAACACTGAAGCTTTCTTT.

In nucleotides, the CDR3 is TGTGCCAGCAGTGATGGACAGGGAAACACTGAAGCTTTCTTT. It codes for CASSDGQGNTEAFF. This chain uses TRBV6-1 with TRBJ1-1; 8 nucleotides align to TRBD1. Unmatched junction bases numbered 2, after V lost 3 bases and J lost 2 bases. Per germline, CDR1 MNHNS and CDR2 SASEGT. This CDR3 contains 14 residues.

In its sample, this clone was seen once. V is TRBV6-1 and J is TRBJ2-7, with 7 positions matching TRBD2. V lost 2 bases to trimming and J lost 1 base; unmatched junction nucleotides: 8. This CDR3 comprises 16 residues. Germline values: CDR1 MNHNS, CDR2 SASEGT. The CDR3 is CASSEKTAGESYEQYF. The CDR3 bases are TGTGCCAGCAGTGAAAAGACGGCGGGGGAATCCTACGAGCAGTACTTC.

This chain links TRBV6-5 with TRBJ2-7; D perhaps matches TRBD1 (6 bases). CDR3 length: 15 amino acids. The germline V and J ends were trimmed by 2 bases and 2 bases, with 13 bases remaining between them. Germline V gene data show CDR1 as MNHEY and CDR2 as SVGAGI. The CDR3 region has the DNA TGTGCCAGCAGTTACCTGGGACACAATGCCTACGAGCAGTACTTC. Amino acid sequence: CASSYLGHNAYEQYF.

The J gene is TRBJ2-7, the V gene TRBV7-6; 9 positions match TRBD1. Losses at the gene ends were 5 bases for V and 5 bases for J; bases not matched to a gene: 7. Germline V gene sequence: CDR1 SGHVS, CDR2 FNYEAQ. This CDR3 region has 14 residues. The CDR3 region has the DNA TGTGCCAGCAGCGGCTGGGACAGGGTGGACGAGCAGTACTTC. Translation gives CASSGWDRVDEQYF.

The chain employs TRBV9 and TRBJ1-2; TRBD1 agrees at 9 bases. V was clipped by 4 bases and J by 6 bases; unmatched bases: 10. Germline CDR1 and CDR2: SGDLS and YYNGEE. The CDR3 is 15 residues long. The CDR3 here is CASSLRDRENDGYTF. CDR3 coding DNA: TGTGCCAGCAGCCTCCGGGACAGGGAAAATGATGGCTACACCTTC.

The CDR3, as DNA: TGTGCCAGCAGTATGGGACAGGGCAATCAGCCCCAGCATTTT. It translates to CASSMGQGNQPQHF. V usage is TRBV27 and J usage is TRBJ1-5; 8 bases are shared with TRBD1. V gave up 5 bases and J gave up 2 bases; unmatched junction bases: 2. This CDR3 is 14 amino acids long. The germline CDR1 and CDR2 sequences are MNHEY and SMNVEV (reference sequence).

This clone appeared a single time. This chain connects TRBV11-2 to TRBJ1-2; 9 positions agree with TRBD1. Losses at the gene ends were 1 base for V and 6 bases for J; bases not matched to a gene: 0. In germline, CDR1 is SGHAT, CDR2 FQNNGV. CDR3 length: 13 residues. CDR3 in DNA: TGTGCCAGCAGCTTAGGGACAGGGGATGGCTACACCTTC. Its protein is CASSLGTGDGYTF. Full variable domain (missing parts from reference TRBV11-2 and TRBJ1-2): EAGVAQSPRYKIIEKRQSVAFWCNPISGHATLYWYQQILGQGPKLLIQFQNNGVVDDSQLPKDRFSAERLKGVDSTLKIQPAKLEDSAVYLCASSLGTGDGYTFGSGTRLTVV.

This chain links TRBV6-5 with TRBJ2-2, with TRBD2 identical over 9 bases. CDR1 is MNHEY, CDR2 SVGAGI, per germline. The CDR3 is 14 amino acids. V was pared by 5 bases and J by 7 bases, with 5 bases of the junction left unmatched. The CDR3 DNA sequence: TGTGCCAGCAGTATAGCGGGAGAGGTCGGGGAGCTGTTTTTT. Its protein product is CASSIAGEVGELFF.

This chain joins TRBV25-1 and TRBJ2-3; 8 bases line up with TRBD2. The germline gives CDR1 MGHDK, CDR2 SYGVNS. The V segment lost 2 bases and the J segment 7 bases; nucleotides outside the gene matches: 8. The CDR3 spans 15 residues. CDR3 in amino acids: CASSEGSGSKNTQYF. DNA of the CDR3: TGTGCCAGCAGTGAAGGGAGCGGGAGCAAGAATACGCAGTATTTT.

V is TRBV28 and J is TRBJ1-6, with 9 bases that match TRBD1. The V gene end was trimmed by 3 bases and the J gene end by 4 bases; junction bases not matched to a gene: 1. CDR1 is MDHEN, CDR2 SYDVKM, per germline. The CDR3 runs to 15 residues. CDR3 sequence reads: CASSFGTGYNSPLHF. CDR3 sequence (DNA): TGTGCCAGCAGTTTCGGGACAGGGTATAATTCACCCCTCCACTTT.

The genes are TRBV19 and TRBJ2-3; perhaps TRBD2 as D (5 bases). The CDR3 covers 16 residues. Trimming removed 3 bases at V and 2 bases at J, with 15 bases between. Germline CDR1 and CDR2: LNHDA and SQIVND (reference sequence). The CDR3 DNA sequence: TGTGCCAGTAGTATTACAGAGGGCCTTTACACAGATACGCAGTATTTT. It specifies CASSITEGLYTDTQYF.

This clone came up once. The chain couples TRBV29-1 to TRBJ2-1, with 13 bases fitting TRBD2. CDR1 and CDR2 (germline): SQVTM, ANQGSEA. Trimming removed 6 bases from V and 0 bases from J; junction bases left unmatched: 8. CDR3 length: 17 amino acids. As DNA, the CDR3 is TGCAGCGTACTAATAACTAGCGGGGGGGCCTCCTACAATGAGCAGTTCTTC. Encoded protein: CSVLITSGGASYNEQFF.

V usage is TRBV7-9 and J usage is TRBJ2-3; D is uncertain. The CDR3 length is 14 residues. V lost 2 bases and J lost 2, with 8 bases in between. CDR1 SEHNR and CDR2 FQNEAQ come from the germline V gene (reference sequence). In DNA, the CDR3 is TGTGCCAGCAGCTTATGGCAGTTCACAGATACGCAGTATTTT. This sequence encodes CASSLWQFTDTQYF.

This clone was seen once. The CDR3 nucleotides read TGTGCCAGCAGTTTGGGACAGGGGGCCCATCAGCCCCAGCATTTT. Translating it yields CASSLGQGAHQPQHF. The V gene is TRBV28, the J gene TRBJ1-5; 12 bases match TRBD1. Germline CDR1 and CDR2: MDHEN and SYDVKM. This CDR3 is 15 amino acids long. The trim removed 3 bases at V and 5 bases at J, leaving 2 bases unmatched.

The CDR3 bases are TGTGCCAGCAGTGATTCAGGGGGCGCAGATACGCAGTATTTT. Translating it yields CASSDSGGADTQYF. The chain links TRBV6-1 to TRBJ2-3, with 8 bases aligning to TRBD1. CDR1 MNHNS and CDR2 SASEGT come from the germline V gene. This CDR3 is 14 amino acids long. With 3 bases clipped from V and 4 bases from J, the junction kept 3 bases outside the gene matches.

V is TRBV28 and J is TRBJ2-6; tentatively, D is TRBD1 (5 bases). V was clipped by 7 bases and J by 2 bases, with 9 bases between them. CDR3 size: 14 residues. In germline, CDR1 is MDHEN, CDR2 SYDVKM. The CDR3 protein is CASTGQAGANVLTF. The CDR3 bases are TGTGCCAGCACAGGGCAGGCTGGGGCCAACGTCCTGACTTTC.

The chain is built from TRBV9 and TRBJ2-3; D remains unclear. V gave up 3 bases and J gave up 4 bases, with 6 bases separating them. Germline V gene lookup returns CDR1 SGDLS and CDR2 YYNGEE. The CDR3 length is 12 residues. The CDR3 sequence: CASSGTADTQYF. The CDR3 DNA reads TGTGCCAGCAGCGGAACAGCAGATACGCAGTATTTT. The full variable domain, rest sourced from reference TRBV9 and TRBJ2-3, is DSGVTQTPKHLITATGQRVTLRCSPRSGDLSVYWYQQSLDQGLQFLIQYYNGEERAKGNILERFSAQQFPDLHSELNLSSLELGDSALYFCASSGTADTQYFGPGTRLTVL.

This chain joins TRBV4-1 and TRBJ2-2; D unresolved. Trimming removed 1 base from V and 7 bases from J, with 16 bases in between. The CDR3 is 16 residues long. The V gene's germline CDR1 is MGHRA and CDR2 YSYEKL. The CDR3 coding sequence is TGCGCCAGCAGCCAAGTGGATCTAGAGATTAGCGGGGAGCTGTTTTTT. It codes for CASSQVDLEISGELFF.

This clone has just a few counts. The chain uses TRBV10-3 and TRBJ2-1, with 7 bases fitting TRBD2. The CDR3 extends over 14 amino acids. Trimming removed 3 bases from V and 7 bases from J; junction bases left unmatched: 6. In germline, CDR1 is ENHRY, CDR2 SYGVKD. CDR3 sequence (DNA): TGTGCCATCAGTGACGGCCAGGGAGGGAATGAGCAGTTCTTC. Its translation: CAISDGQGGNEQFF.

The chain links TRBV19 to TRBJ2-7; possibly TRBD1 for D (7 bases). CDR3 length equals 13 residues. Looked up from germline, CDR1 is LNHDA and CDR2 is SQIVND (reference sequence). With 5 bases removed from V and 7 bases from J, the gap between germline ends came to 15 bases. CDR3 amino acids: CASSRSGGKEQYF. The CDR3 bases are TGTGCCAGTAGTCGGTCAGGGGGGAAAGAGCAGTACTTC. Full variable domain (remainder filled in from reference TRBV19 and TRBJ2-7): DGGITQSPKYLFRKEGQNVTLSCEQNLNHDAMYWYRQDPGQGLRLIYYSQIVNDFQKGDIAEGYSVSREKKESFPLTVTSAQKNPTAFYLCASSRSGGKEQYFGPGTRLTVT.

The V gene is TRBV28, the J gene TRBJ1-3; perhaps TRBD1 as D (5 bases). CDR1 MDHEN and CDR2 SYDVKM come from the germline V gene. V was pared by 6 bases and J by 0 bases, with 18 bases between. This CDR3 comprises 17 residues. The CDR3, as DNA: TGTGCCAGCAGCCCTCCTCCCCGGGGGAACTCTGGAAACACCATATATTTT. Encoded protein: CASSPPPRGNSGNTIYF.

The chain recombines TRBV7-9 with TRBJ1-1, with D uncertain. Trimming pared 0 bases from V and 6 bases from J, leaving 5 bases between. Germline V lookup: CDR1 SEHNR, CDR2 FQNEAQ (reference sequence). The CDR3 is 12 residues long. The CDR3 sequence: CASSLAEAEAFF. As DNA, the CDR3 is TGTGCCAGCAGCTTAGCGGAGGCTGAAGCTTTCTTT.